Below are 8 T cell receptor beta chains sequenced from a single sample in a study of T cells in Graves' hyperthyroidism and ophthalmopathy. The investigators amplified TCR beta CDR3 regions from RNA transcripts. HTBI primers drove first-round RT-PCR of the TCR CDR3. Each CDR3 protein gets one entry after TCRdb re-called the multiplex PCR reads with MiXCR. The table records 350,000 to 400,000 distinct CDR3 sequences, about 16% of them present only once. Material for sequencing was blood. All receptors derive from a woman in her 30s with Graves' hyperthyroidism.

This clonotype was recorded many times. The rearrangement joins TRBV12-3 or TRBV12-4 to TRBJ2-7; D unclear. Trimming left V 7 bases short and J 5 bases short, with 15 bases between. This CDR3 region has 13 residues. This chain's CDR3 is CASNLGDDHEQYF. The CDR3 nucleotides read TGTGCCAGCAACCTAGGCGACGACCACGAGCAGTACTTC.

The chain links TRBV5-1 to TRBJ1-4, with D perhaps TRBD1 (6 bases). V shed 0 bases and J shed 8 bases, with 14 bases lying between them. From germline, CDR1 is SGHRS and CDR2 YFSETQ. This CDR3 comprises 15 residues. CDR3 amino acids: CASSLVVSGGEKLFF. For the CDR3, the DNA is TGCGCCAGCAGCTTGGTGGTATCCGGGGGCGAAAAACTGTTTTTT.

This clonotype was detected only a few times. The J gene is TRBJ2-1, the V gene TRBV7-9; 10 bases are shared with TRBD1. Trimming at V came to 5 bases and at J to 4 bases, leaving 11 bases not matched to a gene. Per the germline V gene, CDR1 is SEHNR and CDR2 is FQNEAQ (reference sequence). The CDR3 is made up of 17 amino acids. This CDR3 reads CASSPRWGQGKYNEQFF. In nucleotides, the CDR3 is TGTGCCAGCAGCCCAAGGTGGGGACAGGGGAAATACAATGAGCAGTTCTTC. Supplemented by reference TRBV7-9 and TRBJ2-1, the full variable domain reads DTGVSQNPRHKITKRGQNVTFRCDPISEHNRLYWYRQTLGQGPEFLTYFQNEAQLEKSRLLSDRFSAERPKGSFSTLEIQRTEQGDSAMYLCASSPRWGQGKYNEQFFGPGTRLTVL.

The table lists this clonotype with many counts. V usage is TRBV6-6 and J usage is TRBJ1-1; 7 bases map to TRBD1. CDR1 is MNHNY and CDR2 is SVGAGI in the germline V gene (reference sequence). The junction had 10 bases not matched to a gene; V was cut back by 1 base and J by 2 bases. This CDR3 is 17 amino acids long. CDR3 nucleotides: TGTGCCAGCAGTTACTTTTTTACCGGGACAGAAAACACTGAAGCTTTCTTT. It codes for CASSYFFTGTENTEAFF.

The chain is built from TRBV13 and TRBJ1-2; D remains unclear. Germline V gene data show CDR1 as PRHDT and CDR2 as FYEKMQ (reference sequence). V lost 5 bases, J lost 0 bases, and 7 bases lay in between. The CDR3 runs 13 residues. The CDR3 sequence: CASSGNANYGYTF. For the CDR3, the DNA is TGTGCCAGCAGCGGGAATGCTAACTATGGCTACACCTTC. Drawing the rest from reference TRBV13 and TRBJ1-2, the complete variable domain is AAGVIQSPRHLIKEKRETATLKCYPIPRHDTVYWYQQGPGQDPQFLISFYEKMQSDKGSIPDRFSAQQFSDYHSELNMSSLELGDSALYFCASSGNANYGYTFGSGTRLTVV.

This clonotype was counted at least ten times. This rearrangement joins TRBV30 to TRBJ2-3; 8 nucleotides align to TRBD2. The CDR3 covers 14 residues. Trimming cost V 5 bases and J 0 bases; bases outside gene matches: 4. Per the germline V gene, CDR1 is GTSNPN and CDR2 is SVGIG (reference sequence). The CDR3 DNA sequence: TGTGCCTGGGGTAGCGGGATCAGCACAGATACGCAGTATTTT. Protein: CAWGSGISTDTQYF.

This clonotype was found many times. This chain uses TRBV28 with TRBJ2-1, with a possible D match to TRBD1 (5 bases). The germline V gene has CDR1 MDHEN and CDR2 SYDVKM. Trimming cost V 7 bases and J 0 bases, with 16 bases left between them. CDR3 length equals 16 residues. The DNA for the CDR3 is TGTGCCAGCAAGGGGCAGACGGTAGTCTCCTACAATGAGCAGTTCTTC. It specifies CASKGQTVVSYNEQFF.

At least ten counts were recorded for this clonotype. The chain's CDR3 is CASSMGRNYGYTF. CDR3 nucleotides: TGTGCCAGCAGCATGGGCCGTAACTATGGCTACACCTTC. The chain couples TRBV13 to TRBJ1-2; no clear D. The V end was cut by 5 bases, the J end by 1 base, with 8 bases between. The V gene's germline CDR1 is PRHDT and CDR2 FYEKMQ (reference sequence). CDR3 length equals 13 residues.